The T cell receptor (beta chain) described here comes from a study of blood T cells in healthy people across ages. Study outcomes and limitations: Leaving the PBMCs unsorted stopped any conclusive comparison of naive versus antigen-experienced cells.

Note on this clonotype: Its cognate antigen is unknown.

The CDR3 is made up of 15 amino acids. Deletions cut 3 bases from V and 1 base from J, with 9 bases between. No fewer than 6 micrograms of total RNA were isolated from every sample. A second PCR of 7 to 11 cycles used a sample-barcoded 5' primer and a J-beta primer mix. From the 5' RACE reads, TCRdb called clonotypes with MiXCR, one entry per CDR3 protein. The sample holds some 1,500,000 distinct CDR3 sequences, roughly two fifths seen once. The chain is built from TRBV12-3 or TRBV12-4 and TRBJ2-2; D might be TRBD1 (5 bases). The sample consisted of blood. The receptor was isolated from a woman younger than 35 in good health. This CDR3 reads CASSFGAVNTGELFF. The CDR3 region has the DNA TGTGCCAGCAGTTTTGGGGCAGTGAACACCGGGGAGCTGTTTTTT.